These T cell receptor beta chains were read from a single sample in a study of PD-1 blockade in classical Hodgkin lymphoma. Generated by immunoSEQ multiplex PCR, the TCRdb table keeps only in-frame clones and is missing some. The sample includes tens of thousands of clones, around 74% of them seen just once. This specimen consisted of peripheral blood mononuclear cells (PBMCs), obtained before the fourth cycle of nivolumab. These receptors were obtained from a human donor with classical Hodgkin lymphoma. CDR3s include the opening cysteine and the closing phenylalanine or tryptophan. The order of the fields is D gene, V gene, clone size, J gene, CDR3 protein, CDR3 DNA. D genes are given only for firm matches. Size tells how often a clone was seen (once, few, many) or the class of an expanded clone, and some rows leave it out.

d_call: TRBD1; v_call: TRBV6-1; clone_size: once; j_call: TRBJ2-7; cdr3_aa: CASILQGRLGYEQYF; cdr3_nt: TGTGCCAGCATCCTACAGGGGCGTTTGGGCTACGAGCAGTACTTC
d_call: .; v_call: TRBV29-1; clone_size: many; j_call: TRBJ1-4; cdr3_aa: CSVAAVTNEKLFF; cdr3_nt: TGCAGCGTTGCGGCAGTTACTAATGAAAAACTGTTTTTT
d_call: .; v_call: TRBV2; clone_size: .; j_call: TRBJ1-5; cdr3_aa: CASSTQGSNQPQHF; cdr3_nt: TGTGCCAGCAGTACCCAGGGGAGCAATCAGCCCCAGCATTTT
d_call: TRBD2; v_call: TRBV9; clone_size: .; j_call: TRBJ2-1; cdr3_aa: CASSVGASGSSYNEQFF; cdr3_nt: TGTGCCAGCAGCGTAGGGGCTAGCGGGAGCTCCTACAATGAGCAGTTCTTC
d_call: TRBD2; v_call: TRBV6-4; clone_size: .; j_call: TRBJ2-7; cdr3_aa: CASTRVGGLGPYEQYF; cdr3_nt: TGTGCCAGCACGCGCGTCGGGGGACTAGGCCCCTACGAGCAGTACTTC
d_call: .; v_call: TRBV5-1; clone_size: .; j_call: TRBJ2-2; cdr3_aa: CASTLGRTGELFF; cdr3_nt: TGCGCCAGCACCCTAGGGCGGACCGGGGAGCTGTTTTTT
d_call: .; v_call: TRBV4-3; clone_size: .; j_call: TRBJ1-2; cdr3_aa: CASSVRDQANYGYTF; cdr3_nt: TGCGCCAGCAGCGTCCGGGACCAAGCTAACTATGGCTACACCTTC
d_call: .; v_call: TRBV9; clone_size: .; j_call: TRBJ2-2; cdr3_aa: CASSRGRLTGELFF; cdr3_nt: TGTGCCAGCAGCAGGGGGAGGTTGACCGGGGAGCTGTTTTTT
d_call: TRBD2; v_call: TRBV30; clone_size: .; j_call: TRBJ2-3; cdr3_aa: CATQGPLGTSLQTDTQYF; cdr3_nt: TGTGCCACCCAGGGGCCCCTTGGGACTAGCTTGCAGACAGATACGCAGTATTTT
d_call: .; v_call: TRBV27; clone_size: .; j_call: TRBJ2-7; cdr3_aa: CASSSFYEQYF; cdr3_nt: TGTGCCAGCAGTTCCTTCTACGAGCAGTACTTC
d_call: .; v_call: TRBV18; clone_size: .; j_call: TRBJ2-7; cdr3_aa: CASSRVSGTLLSYEQYF; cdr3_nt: TGTGCCAGCTCACGAGTTTCCGGGACACTCCTTTCCTACGAGCAGTACTTC
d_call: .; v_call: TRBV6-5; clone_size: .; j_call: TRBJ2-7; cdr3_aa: CASSRLYEQYF; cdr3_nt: TGTGCCAGCAGCCGCCTCTACGAGCAGTACTTC
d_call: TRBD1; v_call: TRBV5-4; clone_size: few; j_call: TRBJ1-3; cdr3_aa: CASSDRTGHGNTIYF; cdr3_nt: TGTGCCAGCAGCGACCGGACAGGTCATGGAAACACCATATATTTT
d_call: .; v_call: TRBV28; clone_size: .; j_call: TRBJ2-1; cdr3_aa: CASSSGRWGTSSYNEQFF; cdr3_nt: TGTGCCAGCAGTTCAGGGAGGTGGGGGACGAGCTCCTACAATGAGCAGTTCTTC
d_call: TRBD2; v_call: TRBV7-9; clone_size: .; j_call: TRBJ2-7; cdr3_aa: CASSSTSREQYF; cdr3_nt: TGTGCCAGCAGCTCGACTAGCCGAGAGCAGTACTTC
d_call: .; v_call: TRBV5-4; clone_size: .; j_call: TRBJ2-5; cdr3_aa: CASSSQETQYF; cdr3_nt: TGTGCCAGCAGCTCCCAAGAGACCCAGTACTTC
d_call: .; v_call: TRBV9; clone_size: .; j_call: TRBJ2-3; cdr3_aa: CASSPPLADTQYF; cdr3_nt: TGTGCCAGCAGCCCCCCACTAGCAGATACGCAGTATTTT
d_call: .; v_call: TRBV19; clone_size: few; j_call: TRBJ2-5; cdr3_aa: CASSIGGETQYF; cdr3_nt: TGTGCCAGTAGTATAGGTGGGGAGACCCAGTACTTC
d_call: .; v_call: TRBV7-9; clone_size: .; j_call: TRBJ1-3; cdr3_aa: CASSSSLSSSGNTIYF; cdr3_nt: TGTGCCAGCAGCTCATCACTCTCTAGCTCTGGAAACACCATATATTTT
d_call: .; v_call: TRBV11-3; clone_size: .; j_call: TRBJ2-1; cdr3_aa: CASKGPTHQGQFF; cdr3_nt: TGTGCCAGCAAAGGCCCGACCCACCAGGGGCAGTTCTTC
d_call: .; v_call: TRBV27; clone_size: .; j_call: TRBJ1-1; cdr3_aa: CASSLWGQPMNTEAFF; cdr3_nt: TGTGCCAGCAGTTTATGGGGCCAACCCATGAACACTGAAGCTTTCTTT
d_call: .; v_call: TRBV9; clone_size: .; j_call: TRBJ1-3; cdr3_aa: CASSASGTGSGNTIYF; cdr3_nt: TGTGCCAGCAGCGCCTCGGGTACAGGCTCTGGAAACACCATATATTTT
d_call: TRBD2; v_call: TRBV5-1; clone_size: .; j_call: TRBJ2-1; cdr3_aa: CASSLGLAGGESSYNEQFF; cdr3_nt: TGCGCCAGCAGCTTGGGACTAGCGGGAGGAGAGAGCTCCTACAATGAGCAGTTCTTC
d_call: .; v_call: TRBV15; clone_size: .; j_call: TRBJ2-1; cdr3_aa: CATSRDRGYYNEQFF; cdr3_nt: TGTGCCACCAGCAGAGATCGAGGGTACTACAATGAGCAGTTCTTC
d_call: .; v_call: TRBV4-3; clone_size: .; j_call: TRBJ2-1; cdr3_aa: CASSQEGRNSYNEQFF; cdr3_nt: TGCGCCAGCAGCCAAGAAGGGAGGAACTCCTACAATGAGCAGTTCTTC
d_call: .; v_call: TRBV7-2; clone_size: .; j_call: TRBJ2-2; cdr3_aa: CASSLGLFTGELFF; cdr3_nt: TGTGCCAGCAGCTTAGGACTATTCACCGGGGAGCTGTTTTTT
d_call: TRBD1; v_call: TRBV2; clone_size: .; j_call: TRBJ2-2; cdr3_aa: CASSLVDRVSTGELFF; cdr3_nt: TGTGCCAGCAGTCTAGTCGACAGGGTGAGCACCGGGGAGCTGTTTTTT
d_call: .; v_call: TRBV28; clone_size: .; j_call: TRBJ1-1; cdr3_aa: CASSDLNTEAFF; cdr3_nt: TGTGCCAGCAGTGACCTAAACACTGAAGCTTTCTTT
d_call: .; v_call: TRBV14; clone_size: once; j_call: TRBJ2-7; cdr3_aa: CASSPTGWEQCF; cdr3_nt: TGTGCCAGCAGCCCCACAGGGTGGGAGCAGTGCTTC
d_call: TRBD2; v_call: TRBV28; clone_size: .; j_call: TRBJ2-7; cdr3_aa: CASSSSGLAGGHYEQYF; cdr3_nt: TGTGCCAGCAGTTCATCGGGACTAGCGGGAGGCCACTACGAGCAGTACTTC
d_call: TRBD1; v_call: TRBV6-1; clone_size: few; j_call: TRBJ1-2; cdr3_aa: CASSGKTGINYGYTF; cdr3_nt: TGTGCCAGCAGTGGGAAGACAGGGATTAACTATGGCTACACCTTC
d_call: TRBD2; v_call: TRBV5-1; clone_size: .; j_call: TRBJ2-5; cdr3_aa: CASSLGRTSGSAETQYF; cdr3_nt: TGCGCCAGCAGCTTGGGGAGGACTAGCGGGAGTGCAGAGACCCAGTACTTC
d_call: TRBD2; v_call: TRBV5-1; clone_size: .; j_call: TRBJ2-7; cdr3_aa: CASSFLTLAGGRYEQYF; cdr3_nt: TGCGCCAGCAGCTTCCTCACACTAGCGGGAGGGCGGTACGAGCAGTACTTC
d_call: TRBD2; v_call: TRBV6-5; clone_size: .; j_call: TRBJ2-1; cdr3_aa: CASSYSGTSGNEQFF; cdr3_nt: TGTGCCAGCAGTTACAGCGGGACGTCGGGGAATGAGCAGTTCTTC
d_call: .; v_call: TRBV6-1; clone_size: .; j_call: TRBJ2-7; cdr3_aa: CASRDSGFSYEQYF; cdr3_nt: TGTGCCAGCAGGGACAGCGGATTTTCCTACGAGCAGTACTTC
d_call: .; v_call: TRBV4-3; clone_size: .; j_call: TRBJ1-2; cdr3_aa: CASSPRDVNYGYTF; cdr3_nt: TGCGCCAGCAGCCCGAGGGACGTCAACTATGGCTACACCTTC
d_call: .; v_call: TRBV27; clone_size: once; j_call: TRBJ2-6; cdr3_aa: CASSSNMGDSGANVLTF; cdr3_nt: TGTGCCAGCAGTTCTAACATGGGGGACTCTGGGGCCAACGTCCTGACTTTC
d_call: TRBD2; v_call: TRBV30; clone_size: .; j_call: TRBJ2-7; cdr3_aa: CAWSAGLAGVYEQYF; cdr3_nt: TGTGCCTGGAGTGCTGGCCTAGCGGGAGTCTACGAGCAGTACTTC
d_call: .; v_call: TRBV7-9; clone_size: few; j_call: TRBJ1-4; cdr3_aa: CASSLGIGEGGNEKLFF; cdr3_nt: TGTGCCAGCAGCTTAGGAATAGGGGAAGGTGGTAATGAAAAACTGTTTTTT
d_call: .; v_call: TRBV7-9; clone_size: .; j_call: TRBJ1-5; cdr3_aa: CASSLGPVSPQHF; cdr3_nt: TGTGCCAGCAGCTTAGGACCGGTCTCGCCCCAGCATTTT
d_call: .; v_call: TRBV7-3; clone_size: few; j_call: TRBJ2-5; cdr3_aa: CASSPGQQETQYF; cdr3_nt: TGTGCCAGCAGCCCCGGACAGCAAGAGACCCAGTACTTC
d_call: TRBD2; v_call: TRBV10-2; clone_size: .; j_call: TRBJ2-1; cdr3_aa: CAIRLAGLDNEQFF; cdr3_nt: TGCGCCATCAGACTAGCGGGCCTTGACAATGAGCAGTTCTTC
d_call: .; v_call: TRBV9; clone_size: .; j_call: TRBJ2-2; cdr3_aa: CASSVGGAQVGELFF; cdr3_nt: TGTGCCAGCAGCGTGGGGGGGGCACAGGTCGGGGAGCTGTTTTTT
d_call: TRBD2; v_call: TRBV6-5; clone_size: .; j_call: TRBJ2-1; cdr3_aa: CASSWGGSGRYNEQFF; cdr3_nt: TGTGCCAGCAGTTGGGGGGGTAGCGGGAGGTACAATGAGCAGTTCTTC
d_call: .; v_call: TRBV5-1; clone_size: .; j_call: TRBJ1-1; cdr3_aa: CASSFRGENTEAFF; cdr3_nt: TGCGCCAGCAGCTTCCGGGGGGAGAACACTGAAGCTTTCTTT
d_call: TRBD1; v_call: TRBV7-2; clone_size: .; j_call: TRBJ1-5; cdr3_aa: CASSLTGGGNQPQHF; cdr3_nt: TGTGCCAGCAGCTTAACAGGGGGCGGCAATCAGCCCCAGCATTTT
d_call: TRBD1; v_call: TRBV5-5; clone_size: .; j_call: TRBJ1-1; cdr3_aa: CASSLVSTGGTEAFF; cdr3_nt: TGTGCCAGCAGCTTGGTTTCCACAGGGGGCACTGAAGCTTTCTTT
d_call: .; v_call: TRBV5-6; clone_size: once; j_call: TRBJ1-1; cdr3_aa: CASSFGGAEAFF; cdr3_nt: TGTGCCAGCAGCTTCGGGGGGGCTGAAGCTTTCTTT
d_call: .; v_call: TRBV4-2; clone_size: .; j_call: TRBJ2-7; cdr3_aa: CASSQDRGSEQYF; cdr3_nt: TGTGCCAGCAGCCAGGATCGCGGTTCCGAGCAGTACTTC
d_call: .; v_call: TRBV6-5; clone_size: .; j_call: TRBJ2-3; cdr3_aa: CASNQGGTSTDTQYF; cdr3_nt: TGTGCCAGCAATCAGGGCGGGACCTCCACAGATACGCAGTATTTT
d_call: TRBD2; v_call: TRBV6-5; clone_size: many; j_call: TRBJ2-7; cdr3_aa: CASSPYPGGSYEQYF; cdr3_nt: TGTGCCAGCAGCCCCTATCCGGGAGGGTCCTACGAGCAGTACTTC
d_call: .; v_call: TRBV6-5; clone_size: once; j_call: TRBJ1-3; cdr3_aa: CASSDFRESGNTIYF; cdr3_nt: TGTGCCAGCAGTGACTTCAGGGAATCTGGAAACACCATATATTTT
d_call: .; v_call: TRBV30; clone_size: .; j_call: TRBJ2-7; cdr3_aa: CAWSPAYEQYF; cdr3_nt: TGTGCCTGGAGTCCAGCCTACGAGCAGTACTTC